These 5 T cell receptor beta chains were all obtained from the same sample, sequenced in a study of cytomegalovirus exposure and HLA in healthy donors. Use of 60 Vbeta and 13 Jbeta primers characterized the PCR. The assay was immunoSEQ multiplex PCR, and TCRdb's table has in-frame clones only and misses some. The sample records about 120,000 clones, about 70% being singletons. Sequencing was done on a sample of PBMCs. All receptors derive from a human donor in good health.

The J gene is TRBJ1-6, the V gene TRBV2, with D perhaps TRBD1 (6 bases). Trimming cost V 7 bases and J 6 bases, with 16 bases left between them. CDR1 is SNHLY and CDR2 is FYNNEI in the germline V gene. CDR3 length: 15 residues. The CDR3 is CASTQEWTVNSPLHF. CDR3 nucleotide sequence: TGTGCCAGCACGCAAGAGTGGACAGTTAATTCACCCCTCCACTTT.

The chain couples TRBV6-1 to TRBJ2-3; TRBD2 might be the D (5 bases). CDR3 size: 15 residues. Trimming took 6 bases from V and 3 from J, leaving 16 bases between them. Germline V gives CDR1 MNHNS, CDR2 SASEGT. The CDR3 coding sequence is TGTGCCAGCAGCGGGGAGACTGGCTCTACAGATACGCAGTATTTT. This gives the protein CASSGETGSTDTQYF.

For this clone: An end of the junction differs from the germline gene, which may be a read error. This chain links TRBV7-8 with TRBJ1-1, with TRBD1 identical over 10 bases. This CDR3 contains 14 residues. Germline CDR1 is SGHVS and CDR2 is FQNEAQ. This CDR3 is CASNLPGQGTEAFF. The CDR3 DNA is TGTGCCAGCAACTTACCGGGACAGGGGACTGAAGCTTTCTTT.

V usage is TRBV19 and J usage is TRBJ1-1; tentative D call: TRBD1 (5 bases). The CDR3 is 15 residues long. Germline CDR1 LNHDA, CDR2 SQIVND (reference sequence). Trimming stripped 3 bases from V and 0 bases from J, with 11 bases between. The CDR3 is CASSIQGPMNTEAFF. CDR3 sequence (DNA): TGTGCCAGTAGTATTCAGGGTCCGATGAACACTGAAGCTTTCTTT.

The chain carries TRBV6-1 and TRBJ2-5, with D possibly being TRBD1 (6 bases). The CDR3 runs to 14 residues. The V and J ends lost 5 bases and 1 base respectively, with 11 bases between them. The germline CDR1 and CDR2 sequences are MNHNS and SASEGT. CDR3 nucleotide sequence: TGTGCCAGCAGTCTTAGAGGGGGCCAAGAGACCCAGTACTTC. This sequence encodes CASSLRGGQETQYF.